This T cell receptor (beta chain) was sequenced during a study of post-analysis software for immune sequencing data. Overall study context: Recorded subtypes: relapsing-remitting, secondary progressive, progressive-relapsing; some patients unannotated. Findings and caveats of the study: Patients carried a handful of TRBV segments more frequently than controls did, and TRBV5-6, TRBV5-1 and TRBV20-1 were among them. F measure showed strong co-clustering of same-batch samples.

As for this clonotype: Its specificity is not known.

The CDR3 consists of 11 residues. The V end was cut by 1 base, the J end by 8 bases, with 8 bases between. Per germline, CDR1 GTSNPN and CDR2 SVGIG (reference sequence). The TCR beta cDNA libraries carried unique molecular identifiers. TCRdb re-analysed the PCR reads in MiXCR, keeping a single row per CDR3 protein. The sample records 150,000 or so distinct CDR3 sequences, under 40% being singletons. This receptor was identified in a girl aged 10-17 years with multiple sclerosis. The V gene is TRBV30, the J gene TRBJ1-1; D not resolved. This specimen was blood, taken after autologous hematopoietic stem cell transplantation. The CDR3 loop reads CAWSGQTEAFF. In DNA form, the CDR3 reads TGTGCCTGGAGTGGGCAGACAGAAGCTTTCTTT.